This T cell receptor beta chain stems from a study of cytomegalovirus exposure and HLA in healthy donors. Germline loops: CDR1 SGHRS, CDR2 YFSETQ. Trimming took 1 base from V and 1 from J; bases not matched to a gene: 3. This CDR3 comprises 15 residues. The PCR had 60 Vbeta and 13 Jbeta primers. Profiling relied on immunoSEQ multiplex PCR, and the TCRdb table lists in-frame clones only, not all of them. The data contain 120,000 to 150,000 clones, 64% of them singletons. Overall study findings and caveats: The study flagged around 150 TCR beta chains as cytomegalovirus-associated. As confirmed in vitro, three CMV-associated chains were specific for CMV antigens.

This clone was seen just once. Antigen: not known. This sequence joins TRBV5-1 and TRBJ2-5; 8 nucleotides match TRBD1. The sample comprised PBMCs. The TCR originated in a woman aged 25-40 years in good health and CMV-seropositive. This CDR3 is CASSLTTGGQETQYF. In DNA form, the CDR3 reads TGCGCCAGCAGCTTGACCACAGGGGGCCAAGAGACCCAGTACTTC.